Listed here are 10 T cell receptor beta chains from one sample, sequenced in a study of cytomegalovirus exposure and HLA in healthy donors. 13 Jbeta primers and 60 Vbeta primers were used for the PCR. Clones were sequenced by immunoSEQ multiplex PCR, and TCRdb holds only the in-frame ones, with some missing. The sample lists approximately 150,000 clones; around 80% were seen once. The specimen sequenced was PBMCs. The receptors originated from a woman aged 25 to 45 in good health and CMV-seropositive.

The table lists this clone with a few counts. The CDR3 region has the DNA TGTGCCAGCAGCTCACAGACACGTGTAATTCTTGGGACTACTTATGGCTACACCTTC. This sequence encodes CASSSQTRVILGTTYGYTF. The chain employs TRBV5-6 and TRBJ1-2, with D perhaps TRBD1 (5 bases). Germline CDR1 is SGHDT and CDR2 is YYEEEE. The CDR3 runs to 19 residues. The V gene lost 3 bases and the J gene lost 5 bases, with 29 bases spanning the gap.

The V gene is TRBV13, the J gene TRBJ1-1, with D unresolved. Germline CDR1 and CDR2: PRHDT and FYEKMQ (reference sequence). CDR3 length: 13 amino acids. Trimming took off 0 bases at V and 2 bases at J, with 4 bases between the two ends. CDR3 bases: TGTGCCAGCAGCTTAGGGTCAAACACTGAAGCTTTCTTT. It specifies CASSLGSNTEAFF.

As concerns this clone: A read error may produce the germline difference seen at one junction end. The chain combines TRBV29-1 with TRBJ2-5, with D perhaps TRBD1 (6 bases). This CDR3 comprises 13 residues. The germline V gene has CDR1 SQVTM and CDR2 ANQGSEA. The CDR3 spells CSAERQGRETQYF. CDR3 DNA sequence: TGCAGCGCTGAACGGCAGGGGAGAGAGACCCAGTACTTC. The variable domain in full, completed from reference TRBV29-1 and TRBJ2-5, reads SAVISQKPSRDICQRGTSLTIQCQVDSQVTMMFWYRQQPGQSLTLIATANQGSEATYESGFVIDKFPISRPNLTFSTLTVSNMSPEDSSIYLCSAERQGRETQYFGPGTRLLVL.

The chain employs TRBV14 and TRBJ2-7, with 8 bases lining up with TRBD1. Germline lookup yields CDR1 SGHDN and CDR2 FVKESK. V lost 4 bases to trimming and J lost 5 bases; unmatched junction nucleotides: 7. The CDR3 runs 14 residues. The CDR3 sequence: CASSLGQGFHEQYF. The CDR3 DNA reads TGTGCCAGCAGCCTAGGACAGGGCTTCCACGAGCAGTACTTC.

The chain couples TRBV6-5 to TRBJ1-5; D uncertain. V was trimmed by 6 bases and J by 3 bases, leaving 3 bases between them. From germline, CDR1 is MNHEY and CDR2 SVGAGI. CDR3 length: 11 amino acids. The CDR3 nucleotides read TGTGCCAGCAGCCACAATCAGCCCCAGCATTTT. Translating it yields CASSHNQPQHF.

The V and J genes are TRBV9 and TRBJ2-7; D unclear. Germline V gene sequence: CDR1 SGDLS, CDR2 YYNGEE. Trimming pared 1 base from V and 0 bases from J, leaving 8 bases between. The CDR3 totals 14 residues. CDR3 bases: TGTGCCAGCAGCGTAAACATCCTCTCCTACGAGCAGTACTTC. It encodes CASSVNILSYEQYF.

The V call is TRBV28, the J call TRBJ2-7; possibly TRBD1 for D (5 bases). V lost 1 base, J lost 3 bases, and 10 bases lay in between. Germline loops: CDR1 MDHEN, CDR2 SYDVKM. CDR3 size: 14 residues. For the CDR3, the DNA is TGTGCCAGCAGTTTATCTGAGACAGTCTACGAGCAGTACTTC. Translating it yields CASSLSETVYEQYF.

The V call is TRBV9, the J call TRBJ1-2, with 8 bases that match TRBD1. Unmatched junction bases numbered 9, after V lost 0 bases and J lost 8 bases. The CDR3 length is 15 residues. The germline V gene has CDR1 SGDLS and CDR2 YYNGEE. The CDR3 here is CASSVAETGARGYTF. CDR3 bases: TGTGCCAGCAGCGTAGCTGAGACAGGGGCCAGGGGCTACACCTTC.

A remark on this clone: One junction end disagrees with the germline gene, perhaps due to a read error. The CDR3 loop is CSSSLGQGLAKNIQYF. For the CDR3, the DNA is TGTTCCAGCAGCTTAGGACAGGGGTTAGCCAAAAACATTCAGTACTTC. The chain carries TRBV7-9 and TRBJ2-4, with TRBD1 matching over 9 bases. The CDR3 contains 16 residues. Germline CDR1 is SEHNR and CDR2 is FQNEAQ (reference sequence). The full variable domain, rest sourced from reference TRBV7-9 and TRBJ2-4, is DTGVSQNPRHKITKRGQNVTFRCDPISEHNRLYWYRQTLGQGPEFLTYFQNEAQLEKSRLLSDRFSAERPKGSFSTLEIQRTEQGDSAMYLCSSSLGQGLAKNIQYFGAGTRLSVL.

The chain links TRBV5-1 to TRBJ2-1; TRBD1 is a possible D gene (6 bases). The CDR3 runs 14 residues. The germline CDR1 and CDR2 sequences are SGHRS and YFSETQ. Trimming removed 0 bases from V and 7 bases from J, with 11 bases in between. As DNA, the CDR3 is TGCGCCAGCAGCTTGGTGGGGACACTTAATGAGCAGTTCTTC. This gives the protein CASSLVGTLNEQFF.